The 31 T cell receptor beta chains listed next were all sequenced from one sample in a study of blood T cell repertoires in COVID-19. The data were produced by immunoSEQ multiplex PCR, yet TCRdb's version contains in-frame clones alone and is incomplete. In the table there are approximately 150,000 clones, about 81% of which are singletons. Sequencing was done on a sample of PBMCs or T cells enriched from blood (not recorded which). The receptors here all came from a man between 35 and 55 years old with acute COVID-19.

Comments on this clone: One junction end disagrees with the germline gene, perhaps due to a read error. V and J are TRBV5-1 and TRBJ2-1, with D possibly matching TRBD2 (6 bases). Germline lookup yields CDR1 SGHRS and CDR2 YFSETQ. The CDR3 is 14 amino acids. CDR3 residues: CASSLELAYDEQFF. The CDR3 DNA reads TGCGCCAGCAGCTTGGAACTAGCCTACGATGAGCAGTTCTTC.

This clone was seen only a few times. This chain uses TRBV19 with TRBJ1-5, with D hard to call. Germline V gene data show CDR1 as LNHDA and CDR2 as SQIVND (reference sequence). The length of the CDR3 is 13 residues. Trimming removed 3 bases at V and 4 bases at J, with 7 bases between. CDR3 region: CASSMRRNQPQHF. CDR3 DNA sequence: TGTGCCAGTAGTATGAGGCGGAATCAGCCCCAGCATTTT. The full variable domain, in which reference TRBV19 and TRBJ1-5 provide the parts outside the CDR3, is DGGITQSPKYLFRKEGQNVTLSCEQNLNHDAMYWYRQDPGQGLRLIYYSQIVNDFQKGDIAEGYSVSREKKESFPLTVTSAQKNPTAFYLCASSMRRNQPQHFGDGTRLSIL.

The chain uses TRBV6-6 and TRBJ1-2; the match to TRBD1 covers 8 bases. The CDR3 is 15 amino acids. The V segment lost 2 bases and the J segment 8 bases; nucleotides outside the gene matches: 10. Per the germline V gene, CDR1 is MNHNY and CDR2 is SVGAGI (reference sequence). CDR3 nucleotides: TGTGCCAGCAGTTACGGGCAGGGGGCGCAGGGGGGCTACACCTTC. It yields the protein CASSYGQGAQGGYTF.

The rearrangement joins TRBV6-5 to TRBJ2-7; D is perhaps TRBD1 (6 bases). The germline V gene has CDR1 MNHEY and CDR2 SVGAGI. Trimming shortened V by 11 bases and J by 3 bases, and 11 bases separated the two germline ends. CDR3 length: 11 amino acids. The CDR3 region has the DNA TGTGCCTCGCACAGGGACTACGAGCAGTACTTC. This gives the protein CASHRDYEQYF.

The chain has TRBV5-1 and TRBJ2-1, with TRBD2 as a possible D gene (6 bases). V was shortened by 4 bases and J by 0 bases, with 17 bases between the two germline ends. This CDR3 has 17 residues. Germline V gene sequence: CDR1 SGHRS, CDR2 YFSETQ. The CDR3 DNA is TGCGCCAGCAGCCAGAACCGGGACTCGAGCTCCTACAATGAGCAGTTCTTC. It codes for CASSQNRDSSSYNEQFF.

J is TRBJ2-2 and V is TRBV11-2; 11 nucleotides match TRBD2. The CDR3 is made up of 16 amino acids. V shed 4 bases and J 5 bases; nucleotides not matched to a gene: 6. Germline V gives CDR1 SGHAT, CDR2 FQNNGV. In nucleotides, the CDR3 is TGTGCCAGCAGCTCGCCCGGACTAGCGGGTACCGGGGAGCTGTTTTTT. As protein: CASSSPGLAGTGELFF.

The chain is built from TRBV23-1 and TRBJ1-5; D unclear. TRBV23-1 is an ORF; its function is uncertain. The V end was cut by 7 bases, the J end by 6 bases, with 22 bases between. The CDR3 is 16 residues long. The CDR3 here is CASTSSPQAGIQPQHF. The CDR3 DNA reads TGCGCCAGCACCTCTAGCCCGCAGGCTGGTATTCAGCCCCAGCATTTT.

The chain combines TRBV18 with TRBJ2-3; 7 bases are shared with TRBD2. There are 14 residues in the CDR3. The germline gives CDR1 KGHSH, CDR2 LQKENI. V lost 3 bases, J lost 2 bases, and 2 bases stayed unmatched. The CDR3 nucleotides read TGTGCCAGCTCACCCGGGACTAACACAGATACGCAGTATTTT. Amino acid sequence: CASSPGTNTDTQYF.

This clone came up a few times. The V and J genes are TRBV19 and TRBJ1-1; maybe TRBD1 (5 bases). Trimming cost V 5 bases and J 1 base, with 23 bases left between them. This CDR3 spans 18 amino acids. The germline V gene has CDR1 LNHDA and CDR2 SQIVND (reference sequence). The CDR3, as DNA: TGTGCCAGTAGTGGGATTCCCATTCCGGGGGAGACGAACACTGAAGCTTTCTTT. It encodes CASSGIPIPGETNTEAFF.

The J gene is TRBJ1-1, the V gene TRBV18; 8 nucleotides align to TRBD1. Germline CDR1 reads KGHSH; CDR2 reads LQKENI. Trimming cost V 2 bases and J 6 bases; bases outside gene matches: 5. CDR3 length: 14 residues. CDR3 in DNA: TGTGCCAGCTCACCAGCAGGGGGCGTCTCTGAAGCTTTCTTT. Its protein product is CASSPAGGVSEAFF.

J is TRBJ1-3 and V is TRBV6-5, with 10 positions matching TRBD1. The CDR3 runs 15 residues. V gave up 7 bases and J gave up 1 base; unmatched junction bases: 4. The germline gives CDR1 MNHEY, CDR2 SVGAGI. For the CDR3, the DNA is TGTGCCAGCAAACGACAGGGGGCTTCTGGAAACACCATATATTTT. Translating gives CASKRQGASGNTIYF.

This clone was recorded once. The V gene is TRBV27, the J gene TRBJ2-7; possible D gene TRBD2, 5 bases. The CDR3 is made up of 13 amino acids. The germline V and J ends were trimmed by 3 bases and 2 bases, with 8 bases remaining between them. Germline CDR1 is MNHEY and CDR2 is SMNVEV (reference sequence). The CDR3, as DNA: TGTGCCAGCAGTTTCAGCGGAACCTACGAGCAGTACTTC. Translation gives CASSFSGTYEQYF.

The chain recombines TRBV6-2 or TRBV6-3 with TRBJ1-5; 7 bases agree with TRBD1. This CDR3 has 15 amino acids. V lost 2 bases, J lost 6 bases, and 7 bases stayed unmatched. Germline V gene data show CDR1 as MNHEY and CDR2 as SVGEGT. This CDR3 is CASSYLDRRGQPQHF. The CDR3 coding sequence is TGTGCCAGCAGTTACCTGGACAGGCGAGGTCAGCCCCAGCATTTT.

This chain's CDR3 is CASSPLDRPNYGYTF. In DNA, the CDR3 is TGTGCCAGCAGCCCGTTGGACAGGCCTAACTATGGCTACACCTTC. The rearrangement joins TRBV11-1 to TRBJ1-2; 7 bases fit TRBD1. The V segment lost 5 bases and the J segment 0 bases; nucleotides outside the gene matches: 6. The length of the CDR3 is 15 residues. CDR1 and CDR2 from the germline V gene are SGHAT and FQDESV (reference sequence).

The V and J genes are TRBV7-9 and TRBJ2-1; D perhaps matches TRBD2 (5 bases). The CDR3 loop spans 17 amino acids. Trimming removed 0 bases at V and 7 bases at J, with 19 bases between. The germline V gene encodes CDR1 SEHNR and CDR2 FQNEAQ (reference sequence). CDR3 amino acids: CASSLAEALLIRNEQFF. For the CDR3, the DNA is TGTGCCAGCAGCTTAGCGGAGGCGCTACTAATAAGGAATGAGCAGTTCTTC.

This clone has just one count. The chain links TRBV5-1 to TRBJ2-1; 7 bases agree with TRBD2. Per the germline V gene, CDR1 is SGHRS and CDR2 is YFSETQ. After removal of 4 bases from V and 0 bases from J, the junction contained 7 bases not matched to a gene. The CDR3 consists of 16 residues. The CDR3 spells CASSPLTSDSYNEQFF. For the CDR3, the DNA is TGCGCCAGCAGCCCTCTTACTAGCGACTCCTACAATGAGCAGTTCTTC.

This rearrangement joins TRBV24-1 to TRBJ2-3; D is unclear. The CDR3 is made up of 16 amino acids. Germline V gene lookup returns CDR1 KGHDR and CDR2 SFDVKD. Trimming took off 4 bases at V and 0 bases at J, with 13 bases between the two ends. CDR3 nucleotide sequence: TGTGCCACCAGTGACCCTGGTGGGCCTAGCACAGATACGCAGTATTTT. Its protein product is CATSDPGGPSTDTQYF.

This clone was seen more than once but under ten times. This rearrangement joins TRBV7-2 to TRBJ1-2; no reliable D call. V lost 5 bases, J lost 7 bases, and 17 bases lay in between. Germline-derived CDR1 and CDR2 are SGHTA and FQGNSA. The CDR3 contains 14 residues. The CDR3, as DNA: TGTGCCAGCAGCACTAGCGAAGGGTTTGGTGGCTACACCTTC. It yields the protein CASSTSEGFGGYTF.

A note on this clone: The identical CDR3 is also encoded by other nucleotide sequences in the sample. V and J are TRBV7-9 and TRBJ2-5; D not resolved. Germline values: CDR1 SEHNR, CDR2 FQNEAQ (reference sequence). The CDR3 length is 11 residues. Trimming shortened V by 5 bases and J by 5 bases, and 6 bases separated the two germline ends. For the CDR3, the DNA is TGTGCCAGCAGCCTACAGGAGACCCAGTACTTC. As protein: CASSLQETQYF. Drawing the rest from reference TRBV7-9 and TRBJ2-5, the complete variable domain is DTGVSQNPRHKITKRGQNVTFRCDPISEHNRLYWYRQTLGQGPEFLTYFQNEAQLEKSRLLSDRFSAERPKGSFSTLEIQRTEQGDSAMYLCASSLQETQYFGPGTRLLVL.

The chain carries TRBV7-2 and TRBJ1-2; D is undetermined. The germline V and J ends were trimmed by 5 bases and 7 bases, with 14 bases remaining between them. The CDR3 spans 13 residues. CDR1 is SGHTA and CDR2 is FQGNSA in the germline V gene. CDR3: CASSPATDLGYTF. The CDR3 region has the DNA TGTGCCAGCAGCCCAGCGACCGATCTTGGCTACACCTTC.

The V and J genes are TRBV29-1 and TRBJ2-7; 14 nucleotides align to TRBD2. V was clipped by 6 bases and J by 2 bases; unmatched bases: 6. Germline CDR1 and CDR2: SQVTM and ANQGSEA. There are 15 residues in the CDR3. CDR3 amino acids: CSVLGTSGSPYEQYF. The CDR3 DNA reads TGCAGCGTCCTTGGGACTAGCGGGAGCCCCTACGAGCAGTACTTC.

The genes are TRBV18 and TRBJ2-1, with 8 nucleotides matching TRBD1. Germline CDR1 KGHSH, CDR2 LQKENI. V lost 3 bases, J lost 4 bases, and 5 bases stayed unmatched. This CDR3 is built from 15 residues. The CDR3 loop reads CASSPGTGSYNEQFF. CDR3 sequence (DNA): TGTGCCAGCTCACCGGGGACAGGATCATACAATGAGCAGTTCTTC.

This clone appeared once. Other DNA sequences in the sample encode the same CDR3. This chain connects TRBV24-1 to TRBJ1-5; no definite D call. Trimming pared 3 bases from V and 1 base from J, leaving 12 bases between. Germline V CDR1 and CDR2: KGHDR, SFDVKD. The CDR3 is made up of 16 amino acids. This CDR3 is CATSDAGTSSNQPQHF. The DNA for the CDR3 is TGTGCCACCAGTGATGCCGGTACTTCCAGCAATCAGCCCCAGCATTTT.

This clone was recorded once. Different DNA sequences within this sample yield the same CDR3. The gene calls are TRBV18 and TRBJ2-5; TRBD1 matches at 9 bases. V was pared by 3 bases and J by 3 bases, with 5 bases of the junction left unmatched. Germline CDR1 KGHSH, CDR2 LQKENI. This CDR3 comprises 15 residues. CDR3 coding DNA: TGTGCCAGCTCACCGGGACAGGGACCTGAAGAGACCCAGTACTTC. Translating gives CASSPGQGPEETQYF.

CDR3 amino acids: CASSPRTEYQETQYF. CDR3 in DNA: TGTGCCAGCAGTCCTAGGACAGAGTACCAAGAGACCCAGTACTTC. The rearrangement links TRBV6-5 to TRBJ2-5, with D maybe TRBD1 (6 bases). This CDR3 region has 15 residues. CDR1 and CDR2 (germline): MNHEY, SVGAGI. Trimming took off 5 bases at V and 0 bases at J, with 13 bases between the two ends.

The chain recombines TRBV12-3 or TRBV12-4 with TRBJ1-1; D unresolved. The CDR3 runs to 12 residues. V lost 3 bases and J 5 bases, leaving 7 bases between the germline ends. The CDR3, as DNA: TGTGCCAGCAGTTTTGGAGGGACTGAAGCTTTCTTT. Translation gives CASSFGGTEAFF.

The V call is TRBV6-6, the J call TRBJ2-3, with a possible D match to TRBD2 (6 bases). This CDR3 is 15 amino acids long. The ends were cut back, 6 bases at V and 3 bases at J, with 16 bases in the middle. Germline V gene sequence: CDR1 MNHNY, CDR2 SVGAGI (reference sequence). The CDR3 here is CASSLRQAGTDTQYF. The CDR3 DNA sequence: TGTGCCAGCAGCCTAAGGCAGGCGGGGACAGATACGCAGTATTTT.

V gene TRBV7-3 combines with J gene TRBJ2-7; TRBD2 is a possible D gene (7 bases). Trimming pared 5 bases from V and 3 bases from J, leaving 20 bases between. Germline V gives CDR1 SGHTA, CDR2 FQGTGA. The CDR3 sequence is 16 residues long. The CDR3 spells CASSPREGEGYYEQYF. The CDR3 DNA reads TGTGCCAGCAGCCCAAGGGAGGGGGAAGGTTACTACGAGCAGTACTTC.

CDR3 region: CASSEGGRTGELFF. CDR3 in DNA: TGTGCCAGCAGTGAAGGAGGCCGCACCGGGGAGCTGTTTTTT. The V call is TRBV6-1, the J call TRBJ2-2; D is uncertain. The germline V gene encodes CDR1 MNHNS and CDR2 SASEGT. V was cut by 1 base and J by 4 bases, with 7 bases left in between. This CDR3 comprises 14 residues.

The chain combines TRBV10-3 with TRBJ1-1; D gene unclear. Germline assignment: CDR1 ENHRY and CDR2 SYGVKD. CDR3 size: 14 residues. Deletions cut 0 bases from V and 0 bases from J, with 5 bases between. DNA of the CDR3: TGTGCCATCAGTGAGTCACAGCTGAACACTGAAGCTTTCTTT. Amino acids: CAISESQLNTEAFF.

The chain employs TRBV6-5 and TRBJ1-1; weak D call: TRBD1 (5 bases). V was trimmed by 0 bases and J by 0 bases, leaving 8 bases between them. Germline V CDR1 and CDR2: MNHEY, SVGAGI. This CDR3 contains 15 residues. CDR3 sequence: CASSYSGGMNTEAFF. The CDR3 bases are TGTGCCAGCAGTTACTCGGGGGGTATGAACACTGAAGCTTTCTTT.